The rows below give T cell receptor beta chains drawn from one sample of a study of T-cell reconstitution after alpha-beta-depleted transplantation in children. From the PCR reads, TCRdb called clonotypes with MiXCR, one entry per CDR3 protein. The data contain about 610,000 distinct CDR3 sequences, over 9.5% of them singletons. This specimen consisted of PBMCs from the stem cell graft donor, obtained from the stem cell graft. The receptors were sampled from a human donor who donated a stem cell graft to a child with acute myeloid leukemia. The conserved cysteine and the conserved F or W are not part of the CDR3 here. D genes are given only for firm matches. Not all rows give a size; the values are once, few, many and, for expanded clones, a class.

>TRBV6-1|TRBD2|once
ASSSGTSGRGSGNEQF
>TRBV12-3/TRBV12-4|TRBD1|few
ASSRATGGNQPQH
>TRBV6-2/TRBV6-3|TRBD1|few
ASSYRTGPYEQY
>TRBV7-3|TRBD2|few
ASSRGLGNEQF
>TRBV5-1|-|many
ASSLDVGGTEAF
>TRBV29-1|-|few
SVEVSLGGREAF
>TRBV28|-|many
ASTYRSQGQYGYT
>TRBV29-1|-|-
SVEQGMNIQY
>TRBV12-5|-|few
ASGLFGNEQF
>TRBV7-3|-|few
ASSYSGEAYSYEQY
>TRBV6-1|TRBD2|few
ASRHNSGRGAGELF
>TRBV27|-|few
ASSSPGRYEQY
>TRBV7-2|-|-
ASSPRPGLTDTQY
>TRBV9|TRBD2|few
ASSVIAGAGNEQF